The rows below give T cell receptor beta chains drawn from one sample of a study of cytomegalovirus exposure and HLA in healthy donors. Here immunoSEQ multiplex PCR was the method, and the copy in TCRdb shows in-frame clones only, minus some. The table shows under 120,000 clones, with roughly 80% occurring only once. The specimen was PBMCs. These receptors originate from a female donor in good health and CMV-seropositive. Each CDR3 is given with its conserved first and last residue. D genes are given only for firm matches. Clone size, where shown, is once, few, many, or a class for clones that have expanded.

clone_size: NA
j_call: TRBJ2-2
v_call: TRBV4-1
d_call: NA
cdr3_nt: TGCGCCAGCAGCCAAGATGCGAGACAGACTAACACCGGGGAGCTGTTTTTT
cdr3_aa: CASSQDARQTNTGELFF

clone_size: NA
j_call: TRBJ2-3
v_call: TRBV27
d_call: NA
cdr3_nt: TGTGCCAGCAGTTTAGCGCGGACAGATACGCAGTATTTT
cdr3_aa: CASSLARTDTQYF

clone_size: NA
j_call: TRBJ1-4
v_call: TRBV19
d_call: NA
cdr3_nt: TGTGCCAGTAGTGCTCAGGGATCGGTGGGTGAAAAACTGTTTTTT
cdr3_aa: CASSAQGSVGEKLFF

clone_size: NA
j_call: TRBJ1-1
v_call: TRBV11-1
d_call: NA
cdr3_nt: TGTGCCAGCGGGTTTAGCAGTGAAGCTTTCTTT
cdr3_aa: CASGFSSEAFF

clone_size: NA
j_call: TRBJ2-3
v_call: TRBV2
d_call: TRBD1
cdr3_nt: TGTGCCAGCAGAACAGGGGGCCTTGGTACGCAGTATTTT
cdr3_aa: CASRTGGLGTQYF

clone_size: NA
j_call: TRBJ1-3
v_call: TRBV6-6
d_call: TRBD1
cdr3_nt: TGTGCCAGCAGTTCACAGGGGTCGGTTGGAAACACCATATATTTT
cdr3_aa: CASSSQGSVGNTIYF

clone_size: NA
j_call: TRBJ2-1
v_call: TRBV11-1
d_call: TRBD2
cdr3_nt: TGTGCCAGCAGCTCACGGACTAGCGGATCCTACAATGAGCAGTTCTTC
cdr3_aa: CASSSRTSGSYNEQFF

clone_size: NA
j_call: TRBJ1-1
v_call: TRBV20-1
d_call: NA
cdr3_nt: TGCAGTGCTAAACATTTCGCTGAAGCTTTCTTT
cdr3_aa: CSAKHFAEAFF

clone_size: NA
j_call: TRBJ2-1
v_call: TRBV14
d_call: NA
cdr3_nt: TGTGCCAGCAATTCGCAGGCGTACAATGAGCAGTTCTTC
cdr3_aa: CASNSQAYNEQFF

clone_size: NA
j_call: TRBJ1-3
v_call: TRBV28
d_call: NA
cdr3_nt: TGTGCCAGCAGTCTCCCTGACAGCTCTGGAAACACCATATATTTT
cdr3_aa: CASSLPDSSGNTIYF

clone_size: NA
j_call: TRBJ1-2
v_call: TRBV9
d_call: NA
cdr3_nt: TGTGCCAGCAGCCGTACTGCGGGGGGCTACACCTTC
cdr3_aa: CASSRTAGGYTF

clone_size: NA
j_call: TRBJ2-1
v_call: TRBV19
d_call: NA
cdr3_nt: TGTGCCAGTAGTGTCTCATGGCAGGGTATGTTCTTC
cdr3_aa: CASSVSWQGMFF

clone_size: NA
j_call: TRBJ2-4
v_call: TRBV5-1
d_call: NA
cdr3_nt: TGCGCCAGCAGCGGGGGGAGGCTAGCCAAAAACATTCAGTACTTC
cdr3_aa: CASSGGRLAKNIQYF

clone_size: NA
j_call: TRBJ2-3
v_call: TRBV5-4
d_call: NA
cdr3_nt: TGTGCCAGCACAAAAGAGCGCACAGATACGCAGTATTTT
cdr3_aa: CASTKERTDTQYF

clone_size: NA
j_call: TRBJ2-2
v_call: TRBV28
d_call: TRBD1
cdr3_nt: TGTGCCAGCAGGGGACAGGGGAACACCGGGGAGCTGTTTTTT
cdr3_aa: CASRGQGNTGELFF

clone_size: NA
j_call: TRBJ2-5
v_call: TRBV28
d_call: TRBD2
cdr3_nt: TGTGCCAGCAGTTCCCCAGGGACTAGCGGGAGTACAGAGACCCAGTACTTC
cdr3_aa: CASSSPGTSGSTETQYF

clone_size: NA
j_call: TRBJ2-7
v_call: TRBV11-2
d_call: TRBD2
cdr3_nt: TGTGCCAGCAGCTTAGTGGGCGGGGGGACTCACGAGCAGTACTTC
cdr3_aa: CASSLVGGGTHEQYF

clone_size: NA
j_call: TRBJ2-2
v_call: TRBV5-1
d_call: TRBD1
cdr3_nt: TGCGCCAGCAGCTTGGGACAGGGTAAAACCGGGGAGCTGTTTTTT
cdr3_aa: CASSLGQGKTGELFF

clone_size: NA
j_call: TRBJ1-1
v_call: TRBV18
d_call: NA
cdr3_nt: TGTGCCAGCTCACCAGGCAGGGTGAACACTGAAGCTTTCTTT
cdr3_aa: CASSPGRVNTEAFF

clone_size: NA
j_call: TRBJ1-2
v_call: TRBV6-5
d_call: NA
cdr3_nt: TGTGCCAGCGCCAGGACCCCACGGGGCTATGGCTACACCTTC
cdr3_aa: CASARTPRGYGYTF

clone_size: few
j_call: TRBJ2-7
v_call: TRBV11-2
d_call: TRBD1
cdr3_nt: TGTGCCAGCAGCCTTGGGACAGGGAGTTACGAGCAGTACTTC
cdr3_aa: CASSLGTGSYEQYF

clone_size: NA
j_call: TRBJ1-1
v_call: TRBV6-5
d_call: TRBD1
cdr3_nt: TGTGCCAGCAGCCAGACAGGGGCCACTGAAGCTTTCTTT
cdr3_aa: CASSQTGATEAFF

clone_size: NA
j_call: TRBJ2-1
v_call: TRBV7-8
d_call: NA
cdr3_nt: TGTGCCAGCAGCCCCCAGGTTCCGGTTGAGCAGTTCTTC
cdr3_aa: CASSPQVPVEQFF

clone_size: NA
j_call: TRBJ1-1
v_call: TRBV10-3
d_call: NA
cdr3_nt: TGTGCCATCAGTGTTCAGAACACTGAAGCTTTCTTT
cdr3_aa: CAISVQNTEAFF

clone_size: NA
j_call: TRBJ2-3
v_call: TRBV19
d_call: TRBD2
cdr3_nt: TGTGCCAGTAGCCACGGGACTAGCGGGGTAGATACGCAGTATTTT
cdr3_aa: CASSHGTSGVDTQYF

clone_size: NA
j_call: TRBJ2-1
v_call: TRBV6-5
d_call: TRBD2
cdr3_nt: TGTGCCAGCAGTCGACGGACTAGCGGGAGTAATGAGCAGTTCTTC
cdr3_aa: CASSRRTSGSNEQFF

clone_size: NA
j_call: TRBJ1-6
v_call: TRBV7-9
d_call: NA
cdr3_nt: TGTGCCAGCAGCCCAGGAACAGGGTTCGATTCACCCCTCCACTTT
cdr3_aa: CASSPGTGFDSPLHF

clone_size: NA
j_call: TRBJ1-5
v_call: TRBV19
d_call: NA
cdr3_nt: TGTGCCAGTTCCACTACTCTGAGGGCAAATCAGCCCCAGCATTTT
cdr3_aa: CASSTTLRANQPQHF

clone_size: once
j_call: TRBJ1-3
v_call: TRBV27
d_call: TRBD1
cdr3_nt: TGTGCCAGCAGTTTTTCGACAGGGGTTGGAAACACCATATATTTT
cdr3_aa: CASSFSTGVGNTIYF

clone_size: NA
j_call: TRBJ2-1
v_call: TRBV7-9
d_call: TRBD1
cdr3_nt: TGTGCCAGCAGCTCCCCTCCGGCAGGGGGTTACAATGAGCAGTTCTTC
cdr3_aa: CASSSPPAGGYNEQFF

clone_size: NA
j_call: TRBJ1-4
v_call: TRBV28
d_call: NA
cdr3_nt: TGTGCCAGCAGTTCGACCGGGGAAACTAATGAAAAACTGTTTTTT
cdr3_aa: CASSSTGETNEKLFF

clone_size: NA
j_call: TRBJ2-2
v_call: TRBV27
d_call: NA
cdr3_nt: TGTGCCAGCAGTCCCACCGCGGGGGCCTGGAACACCGGGGAGCTGTTTTTT
cdr3_aa: CASSPTAGAWNTGELFF

clone_size: once
j_call: TRBJ2-2
v_call: TRBV5-1
d_call: TRBD1
cdr3_nt: TGCGCCAGCAGCCTTACGCGGACAGGGAATACCGGGGAGCTGTTTTTT
cdr3_aa: CASSLTRTGNTGELFF

clone_size: NA
j_call: TRBJ1-5
v_call: TRBV7-9
d_call: NA
cdr3_nt: TGTGCCAGCTCCAGGGCCTTGGCAGGAGCTGATCAGCCCCAGCATTTT
cdr3_aa: CASSRALAGADQPQHF

clone_size: few
j_call: TRBJ2-3
v_call: TRBV10-3
d_call: TRBD2
cdr3_nt: TGTGCCATCAGTGAGCCTAGCGGGAGTACCCGCACAGATACGCAGTATTTT
cdr3_aa: CAISEPSGSTRTDTQYF